The clone carrying this TCR beta chain was found many times. Its antigen is still unknown. The method for making cDNA was 5'RACE, and it used 10-nucleotide random UMIs. TCRdb processed the 5' RACE reads anew with MiXCR; each CDR3 protein has one entry. The profile shows around 100,000 distinct CDR3 sequences, more than 10% of them singletons. The entry originates in a study of neurological immune-mediated disorders. As for time point: longitudinal time-point 3. From 2 million PBMCs stored at -80 C, the unsorted libraries were generated. Study conclusions and caveats: Private repertoires in all groups were suggested by the absence of shared CDR3 amino acid sequences among expanded clones across subjects.

V lost 5 bases, J lost 10 bases, and 8 bases stayed unmatched. The germline V gene encodes CDR1 DFQATT and CDR2 SNEGSKA (reference sequence). This CDR3 region has 13 residues. The gene calls are TRBV20-1 and TRBJ1-6, with 7 bases aligning to TRBD1. Sequenced sample: PBMCs. The clonotype was recovered from a female donor with HTLV-1-associated myelopathy (HAM/TSP). As DNA, the CDR3 is TGCAGTGCTGGACAGGTTCGGGAGTCACCCCTCCACTTT. Protein product: CSAGQVRESPLHF.